Presented here are 25 T cell receptor beta chains from one specimen sequenced in a study of T cells in Graves' hyperthyroidism and ophthalmopathy. Template material for amplifying TCR beta CDR3 regions consisted of RNA transcripts. The primer set for the first-round RT-PCR of the TCR CDR3 was HTBI. TCRdb re-called the multiplex PCR reads through MiXCR, storing one row per CDR3 protein. The table includes hundreds of thousands of distinct CDR3 sequences, 12% to 15% detected once. What was sequenced was blood. The receptors shown here come from a woman aged 18-29 years with Graves' hyperthyroidism.

The chain couples TRBV11-1 to TRBJ2-5, with TRBD2 matching over 12 bases. The CDR3 spans 13 residues. Germline assignment: CDR1 SGHAT and CDR2 FQDESV (reference sequence). V shed 9 bases and J 4 bases; nucleotides not matched to a gene: 3. DNA for the CDR3: TGTGCCAGTCCGGGACTAGCGGGAGAGACCCAGTACTTC. This encodes CASPGLAGETQYF.

This clonotype was seen only a few times. The CDR3 bases are TGTGCCACCAGTGATTTGTACCCGGGACAGCCTTCCTACAATGAGCAGTTCTTC. It yields the protein CATSDLYPGQPSYNEQFF. The rearrangement uses TRBV24-1 and TRBJ2-1, with 7 bases fitting TRBD1. Looked up from germline, CDR1 is KGHDR and CDR2 is SFDVKD. The CDR3 is made up of 18 amino acids. The junction had 8 bases not matched to a gene; V was cut back by 0 bases and J by 1 base.

This clonotype was counted only a few times. This sequence joins TRBV20-1 and TRBJ1-2; D is uncertain. The CDR3 has 14 residues. V lost 5 bases, J lost 0 bases, and 13 bases lay in between. From germline, CDR1 is DFQATT and CDR2 SNEGSKA (reference sequence). For the CDR3, the DNA is TGCAGTGCTTCCGCAGCGGAAGCTAACTATGGCTACACCTTC. Its translation: CSASAAEANYGYTF.

This clonotype was counted at least ten times. The rearrangement links TRBV6-2 or TRBV6-3 to TRBJ2-7; 7 bases are shared with TRBD1. This CDR3 has 12 residues. J lost 2 bases, V lost 8 bases, and 3 bases had no gene match. In germline, CDR1 is MNHEY, CDR2 SVGEGT. CDR3: CASRDSPYEQYF. CDR3 coding DNA: TGTGCCAGCCGGGACAGCCCCTACGAGCAGTACTTC.

This chain links TRBV7-9 with TRBJ2-7; the D gene could be TRBD1 or TRBD2 (6 bases each). There are 15 residues in the CDR3. CDR1 is SEHNR, CDR2 FQNEAQ, per germline (reference sequence). V lost 5 bases and J 2 bases, leaving 16 bases between the germline ends. This CDR3 reads CASSPSGAGAYEQYF. As DNA, the CDR3 is TGTGCCAGCAGCCCTTCGGGGGCAGGGGCCTACGAGCAGTACTTC.

V and J are TRBV7-9 and TRBJ2-3; 10 nucleotides match TRBD2. CDR1 is SEHNR, CDR2 FQNEAQ, per germline (reference sequence). The J segment lost 7 bases and the V segment lost 2 bases, leaving 12 bases of the junction unmatched. The CDR3 is made up of 17 amino acids. The chain's CDR3 is CASSLYKTSGIGNTQYF. In DNA, the CDR3 is TGTGCCAGCAGCTTATATAAAACTAGCGGGATTGGAAATACGCAGTATTTT.

This clonotype was seen ten or more times. The V gene is TRBV3-1, the J gene TRBJ2-7; 10 nucleotides align to TRBD2. The J segment lost 2 bases and the V segment lost 0 bases, leaving 7 bases of the junction unmatched. CDR1 and CDR2 (germline): LGHDT, YNNKEL (reference sequence). The CDR3 length is 17 residues. The DNA of the CDR3 is TGTGCCAGCAGCCAAGATAGGTTAGCGGGAGGCCCCTACGAGCAGTACTTC. As protein: CASSQDRLAGGPYEQYF.

The chain joins TRBV7-9 to TRBJ2-2; the D is unclear. Trimming cost V 4 bases and J 7 bases, with 13 bases left between them. This CDR3 has 14 amino acids. Per germline, CDR1 SEHNR and CDR2 FQNEAQ (reference sequence). The chain's CDR3 is CASSSGGSHGELFF. The CDR3 bases are TGTGCCAGCAGCTCTGGTGGCTCGCACGGGGAGCTGTTTTTT.

This clonotype was observed at least ten times. The V and J genes are TRBV18 and TRBJ1-2, with 9 bases that match TRBD1. Trimming at V came to 2 bases and at J to 7 bases, leaving 5 bases not matched to a gene. Germline CDR1 reads KGHSH; CDR2 reads LQKENI. The CDR3 totals 14 residues. The CDR3 is CASSPGTGIGGYTF. In nucleotides, the CDR3 is TGTGCCAGCTCACCAGGGACAGGGATTGGTGGCTACACCTTC.

The chain has TRBV27 and TRBJ1-2; no clear D gene. Trimming shortened V by 6 bases and J by 2 bases, and 19 bases separated the two germline ends. CDR3 length: 16 residues. Germline CDR1 is MNHEY and CDR2 is SMNVEV (reference sequence). This CDR3 is CASSQWAQLWNYGYTF. In nucleotides, the CDR3 is TGTGCCAGCAGCCAATGGGCGCAGCTTTGGAACTATGGCTACACCTTC.

This clonotype was recorded a few times. A junction end diverges from the germline sequence, so it may reflect a read error. V usage is TRBV27 and J usage is TRBJ2-7, with D uncertain. The CDR3 is 15 residues long. CDR1 and CDR2 (germline): MNHEY, SMNVEV (reference sequence). The CDR3 loop reads CASSYGRTSSYEQYF. The CDR3 DNA is TGCGCCAGCAGCTATGGACGCACGAGCTCCTACGAGCAGTACTTC.

The chain combines TRBV2 with TRBJ2-7; 7 positions agree with TRBD1. This CDR3 is built from 14 residues. Germline assignment: CDR1 SNHLY and CDR2 FYNNEI. The V gene end was trimmed by 3 bases and the J gene end by 2 bases; junction bases not matched to a gene: 4. As DNA, the CDR3 is TGTGCCAGCAGTGACTGGGACAGCACCTACGAGCAGTACTTC. Translating gives CASSDWDSTYEQYF.

The rearrangement joins TRBV6-1 to TRBJ1-4; D is ambiguous. This CDR3 comprises 14 residues. V was trimmed by 5 bases and J by 0 bases, leaving 7 bases between them. Germline CDR1 MNHNS, CDR2 SASEGT. The CDR3 region is CASSWVATNEKLFF. The CDR3 nucleotides read TGTGCCAGCAGTTGGGTGGCAACTAATGAAAAACTGTTTTTT.

This clonotype was seen at least ten times. As DNA, the CDR3 is TGCGCCAGCAGTGACGGTGGGCTAGCCTACGAGCAGTACTTC. Residues: CASSDGGLAYEQYF. The V and J genes are TRBV10-1 and TRBJ2-7; D uncertain. Trimming shortened V by 3 bases and J by 2 bases, and 11 bases separated the two germline ends. The CDR3 extends over 14 amino acids. Germline V gene sequence: CDR1 WNHNN, CDR2 SYGVQD (reference sequence).

The chain employs TRBV12-3 or TRBV12-4 and TRBJ2-2; D is uncertain. The V end lost 5 bases, the J end lost 2 bases, and 15 bases lay between the germline ends. The CDR3 length is 16 residues. CDR3 coding DNA: TGTGCCAGCAGTCCCCTCAAATGGGGAAACACCGGGGAGCTGTTTTTT. Protein: CASSPLKWGNTGELFF.

DNA for the CDR3: TGCAGTGCTAGAGGGGGGGACATCCCTGTTAGCAATCAGCCCCAGCATTTT. Protein sequence: CSARGGDIPVSNQPQHF. This chain connects TRBV20-1 to TRBJ1-5; tentative D call: TRBD1 (6 bases). The CDR3 contains 17 residues. Germline V gene sequence: CDR1 DFQATT, CDR2 SNEGSKA (reference sequence). V dropped 1 base and J dropped 0 bases, with 16 bases sitting between them.

In its sample, this clonotype was seen a few times. This chain uses TRBV9 with TRBJ2-1; maybe TRBD2 (5 bases). The V and J ends lost 3 bases and 3 bases respectively, with 7 bases between them. This CDR3 has 13 residues. The V gene's germline CDR1 is SGDLS and CDR2 YYNGEE. The CDR3 loop reads CASSGTLYNEQFF. The CDR3 nucleotides read TGTGCCAGCAGCGGGACTCTCTACAATGAGCAGTTCTTC.

Ten or more counts support this clonotype. The V call is TRBV20-1, the J call TRBJ2-5; D is unresolved. This CDR3 spans 14 amino acids. Germline V CDR1 and CDR2: DFQATT, SNEGSKA (reference sequence). V was shortened by 6 bases and J by 5 bases, with 19 bases between the two germline ends. As DNA, the CDR3 is TGCAGTGCGGGGATGGGGTTTCTGGGGGAGACCCAGTACTTC. It codes for CSAGMGFLGETQYF.

This clonotype was picked up a small number of times. The genes are TRBV3-1 and TRBJ2-1, with 10 bases lining up with TRBD2. The CDR3 is 17 residues long. Germline values: CDR1 LGHDT, CDR2 YNNKEL (reference sequence). Unmatched junction bases numbered 10, after V lost 1 base and J lost 7 bases. CDR3 DNA: TGTGCCAGCAGCCAAGTCTCGAGCGGGAGGGCCTTAAATGAGCAGTTCTTC. Translation gives CASSQVSSGRALNEQFF.

The rearrangement uses TRBV12-3 or TRBV12-4 and TRBJ1-1, with D possibly TRBD1 on 5 matching bases. Trimming shortened V by 8 bases and J by 5 bases, and 12 bases separated the two germline ends. The CDR3 covers 12 residues. CDR3 sequence reads: CASDSSRTEAFF. For the CDR3, the DNA is TGTGCCAGCGACAGTAGTCGAACTGAAGCTTTCTTT.

This clonotype was found many times. The chain has TRBV7-6 and TRBJ2-7; TRBD2 aligns across 9 bases. Germline CDR1 SGHVS, CDR2 FNYEAQ. This CDR3 has 15 amino acids. V shed 1 base and J 6 bases; nucleotides not matched to a gene: 7. The DNA for the CDR3 is TGTGCCAGCAGCTTAGGAGCGGGAGGTGGGGTCGAGCAGTACTTC. Translation: CASSLGAGGGVEQYF. Full variable domain (rest looked up from reference TRBV7-6 and TRBJ2-7): GAGVSQSPRYKVTKRGQDVALRCDPISGHVSLYWYRQALGQGPEFLTYFNYEAQQDKSGLPNDRFSAERPEGSISTLTIQRTEQRDSAMYRCASSLGAGGGVEQYFGPGTRLTVT.

This clonotype was observed a few times. The chain recombines TRBV6-1 with TRBJ2-5; D is possibly TRBD1 or TRBD2 (5 bases each). Germline V lookup: CDR1 MNHNS, CDR2 SASEGT. The CDR3 is made up of 14 amino acids. V lost 8 bases and J 4 bases, leaving 17 bases between the germline ends. CDR3 sequence reads: CASSPGRGRETQYF. The CDR3 DNA follows: TGTGCCAGCTCACCTGGACGGGGCAGAGAGACCCAGTACTTC.

The gene calls are TRBV24-1 and TRBJ2-1; maybe TRBD1 (5 bases). The CDR3 is 14 amino acids. The germline V gene encodes CDR1 KGHDR and CDR2 SFDVKD. V was pared by 6 bases and J by 0 bases, with 8 bases between. DNA of the CDR3: TGTGCCACCAGTCGGACAAGCTCCTACAATGAGCAGTTCTTC. Its translation is CATSRTSSYNEQFF.

This clonotype appeared many times. V is TRBV13 and J is TRBJ2-1, with TRBD2 matching over 10 bases. After removal of 4 bases from V and 1 base from J, the junction contained 4 bases not matched to a gene. Germline lookup yields CDR1 PRHDT and CDR2 FYEKMQ (reference sequence). The CDR3 has 16 amino acids. CDR3 protein: CASSSELAGSYNEQFF. CDR3 coding DNA: TGTGCCAGCAGCTCGGAACTAGCGGGATCCTACAATGAGCAGTTCTTC.

This clonotype appeared many times. The chain combines TRBV7-2 with TRBJ2-2; 9 nucleotides align to TRBD1. The junction had 6 bases not matched to a gene; V was cut back by 5 bases and J by 2 bases. From germline, CDR1 is SGHTA and CDR2 FQGNSA. This CDR3 has 16 residues. The CDR3 DNA is TGTGCCAGCAGCCCACAGGGGGCGAGAAACACCGGGGAGCTGTTTTTT. Encoded protein: CASSPQGARNTGELFF. The full variable domain, completed using reference TRBV7-2 and TRBJ2-2, is GAGVSQSPSNKVTEKGKDVELRCDPISGHTALYWYRQSLGQGLEFLIYFQGNSAPDKSGLPSDRFSAERTGGSVSTLTIQRTQQEDSAVYLCASSPQGARNTGELFFGEGSRLTVL.